These 6 T cell receptor beta chains were all obtained from the same sample, sequenced in a study of cytomegalovirus exposure and HLA in healthy donors (dated by TCRdb to the late 2010s). Libraries were made using the immunoSEQ multiplex PCR assay. The immuneACCESS repertoire file appears here via TCRdb, limited to in-frame rearrangements. These files lack a portion of the clones; in checked studies, under half of the deficit traces to unresolved V genes, and the cause of the others is not known. The sample profile shows tens of thousands of clones; just under 95% of them were found once. Jointly, the top ten make up roughly 3.2% of the sample. The specimen sequenced was PBMCs. The receptors derive from a woman between 18 and 29 years old in good health and CMV-seropositive.

The chain joins TRBV9 to TRBJ1-2, with D perhaps TRBD1 (5 bases). Trimming cost V 5 bases and J 3 bases, with 14 bases left between them. CDR3 length equals 14 residues. Germline V gives CDR1 SGDLS, CDR2 YYNGEE. The CDR3 DNA sequence: TGTGCCAGCAGGAAGACAGCTTGGGACTATGGCTACACCTTC. Its protein product is CASRKTAWDYGYTF.

This rearrangement joins TRBV4-1 to TRBJ2-1, with 7 bases lining up with TRBD1. Trimming at V came to 2 bases and at J to 3 bases, leaving 1 base not matched to a gene. CDR3 length: 14 amino acids. Germline CDR1 and CDR2: MGHRA and YSYEKL. Written as DNA, the CDR3 is TGCGCCAGCAGCCAAACAGGGGTCTACAATGAGCAGTTCTTC. Protein: CASSQTGVYNEQFF.

In nucleotides, the CDR3 is TGTGCCAGCAGCATCTCTAGGAGCAATGAGCAGTTCTTC. Amino acid sequence: CASSISRSNEQFF. The chain carries TRBV7-3 and TRBJ2-1, with D hard to call. Trimming stripped 5 bases from V and 6 bases from J, with 11 bases between. The CDR3 is made up of 13 amino acids. Germline V CDR1 and CDR2: SGHTA, FQGTGA. The full variable domain, completed using reference TRBV7-3 and TRBJ2-1, is GAGVSQTPSNKVTEKGKYVELRCDPISGHTALYWYRQSLGQGPEFLIYFQGTGAADDSGLPNDRFFAVRPEGSVSTLKIQRTERGDSAVYLCASSISRSNEQFFGPGTRLTVL.

This clone was counted a single time. The chain combines TRBV2 with TRBJ1-5; 7 positions agree with TRBD1. Trimming took 8 bases from V and 3 from J; bases not matched to a gene: 13. Germline CDR1 SNHLY, CDR2 FYNNEI. The length of the CDR3 is 16 residues. The CDR3: CASRWGRGESNQPQHF. CDR3 sequence (DNA): TGTGCCAGCCGCTGGGGCAGGGGGGAATCCAATCAGCCCCAGCATTTT.

This chain joins TRBV5-8 and TRBJ2-7; D unresolved. From germline, CDR1 is SGHTS and CDR2 YDEGEE. With 5 bases removed from V and 2 bases from J, the gap between germline ends came to 8 bases. This CDR3 spans 12 amino acids. DNA for the CDR3: TGTGCCAGCAGGAAAACAGCCTACGAGCAGTACTTC. Amino acids: CASRKTAYEQYF. The full variable domain, completed using reference TRBV5-8 and TRBJ2-7, is EAGVTQSPTHLIKTRGQQATLRCSPISGHTSVYWYQQALGLGLQFLLWYDEGEERNRGNFPPRFSGRQFPNYSSELNVNALELEDSALYLCASRKTAYEQYFGPGTRLTVT.

This clone was seen a handful of times. The gene calls are TRBV28 and TRBJ1-5; the match to TRBD1 covers 10 bases. V gave up 6 bases and J gave up 7 bases; unmatched junction bases: 9. This CDR3 spans 15 amino acids. Per the germline V gene, CDR1 is MDHEN and CDR2 is SYDVKM. The CDR3 is CASRNRDRGSQPQHF. In DNA, the CDR3 is TGTGCCAGCAGAAACCGGGACAGGGGTTCCCAGCCCCAGCATTTT.